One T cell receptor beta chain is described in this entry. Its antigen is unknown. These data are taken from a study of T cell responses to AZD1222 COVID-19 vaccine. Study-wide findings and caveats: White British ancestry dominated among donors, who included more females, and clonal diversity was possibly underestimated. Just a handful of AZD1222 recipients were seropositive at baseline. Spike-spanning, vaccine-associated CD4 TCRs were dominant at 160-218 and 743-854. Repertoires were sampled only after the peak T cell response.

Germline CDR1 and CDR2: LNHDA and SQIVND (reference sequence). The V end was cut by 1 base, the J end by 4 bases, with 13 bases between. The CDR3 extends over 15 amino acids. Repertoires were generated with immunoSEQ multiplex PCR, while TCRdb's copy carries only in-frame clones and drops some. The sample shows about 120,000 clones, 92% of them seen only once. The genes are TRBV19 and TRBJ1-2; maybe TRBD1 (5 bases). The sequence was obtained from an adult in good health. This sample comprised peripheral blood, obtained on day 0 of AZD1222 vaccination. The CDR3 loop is CASSIGGDFAYGYTF. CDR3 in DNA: TGTGCCAGTAGTATAGGAGGGGACTTCGCCTATGGCTACACCTTC.